The clone carrying this T cell receptor beta chain has at least ten counts. Its antigen is not identified. Amplified TCR beta CDR3 regions derived from RNA transcripts. First-round RT-PCR with HTBI primers amplified the TCR CDR3 region. Each CDR3 protein gets one entry after TCRdb re-called the multiplex PCR reads with MiXCR. Of some 400,000 distinct CDR3 sequences in the sample, more than 11% were seen once. The sample belongs to a study of T cells in Graves' hyperthyroidism and ophthalmopathy. Study outcomes and limitations: Blood also carried most thyroid clonotypes expanded above 0.001. Progression to ophthalmopathy was predicted a median of roughly 6.5 months early.

CDR3 length equals 14 residues. Trimming took off 2 bases at V and 3 bases at J, with 11 bases between the two ends. CDR1 and CDR2 (germline): KGHSH, LQKENI. Isolation of PBMCs was performed on about 9.9 ml fresh peripheral blood. The V and J genes are TRBV18 and TRBJ2-7; tentatively, D is TRBD1 or TRBD2 (5 bases each). Sequenced: blood. The TCR comes from a woman aged 60-75 years with Graves' hyperthyroidism. The DNA for the CDR3 is TGTGCCAGCTCACCAGGGGGACGATACTACGAGCAGTACTTC. It is translated as CASSPGGRYYEQYF.